Below, one T cell receptor (beta chain) is given with its context. From germline, CDR1 is SGHDT and CDR2 YYEEEE. Trimming left V 3 bases short and J 8 bases short, with 12 bases between. CDR3 length equals 13 residues. Sequencing was performed with immunoSEQ multiplex PCR; in TCRdb, only in-frame clones are kept and a portion is missing. The data show some 290,000 clones, about 82% seen once. Stated treatment: approximately 18 received Ad26.COV2.S at low or high dose, single or two shots; about 5 received placebo; per-sample allocation not given. Day 63 after the first injection of vaccine or placebo was the sampling time. This specimen belongs to a study of Ad26.COV2.S vaccination and SARS-CoV-2 variants.

The chain uses TRBV5-6 and TRBJ2-1, with D perhaps matching TRBD1 or TRBD2 (6 bases each). This receptor was identified in a person aged 18-65 years who received the Ad26.COV2.S COVID-19 vaccine or a placebo. The input for sequencing was peripheral blood, taken in a trial of Ad26.COV2.S vaccine versus placebo. The chain's CDR3 is CASSWGAEDEQFF. CDR3 nucleotides: TGTGCCAGCAGCTGGGGGGCTGAGGATGAGCAGTTCTTC. The whole variable domain, filled in from reference TRBV5-6 and TRBJ2-1, reads DAGVTQSPTHLIKTRGQQVTLRCSPKSGHDTVSWYQQALGQGPQFIFQYYEEEERQRGNFPDRFSGHQFPNYSSELNVNALLLGDSALYLCASSWGAEDEQFFGPGTRLTVL.